This T cell receptor (beta chain) was identified in a study of blood T cells in healthy people across ages. Trimming removed 9 bases from V and 3 bases from J; junction bases left unmatched: 9. CDR1 and CDR2 (germline): SNHLY, FYNNEI. The CDR3 covers 14 residues. PCR was performed a second time for about 6 to 12 cycles using a sample-barcoded 5' primer and a J-beta primer mix. TCRdb analysed the 5' RACE reads with MiXCR anew, one entry per CDR3 protein. In the table there are fewer than 2,000,000 distinct CDR3 sequences, about 39% of which are singletons. This clonotype came up a few times. The chain joins TRBV2 to TRBJ1-1; 8 bases fit TRBD1. The sequence derives from a human donor in good health. The material sequenced was blood. Written as DNA, the CDR3 is TGTGCCAGAGAAATCGGGACAGGTGACACTGAAGCTTTCTTT. Its translation: CAREIGTGDTEAFF.